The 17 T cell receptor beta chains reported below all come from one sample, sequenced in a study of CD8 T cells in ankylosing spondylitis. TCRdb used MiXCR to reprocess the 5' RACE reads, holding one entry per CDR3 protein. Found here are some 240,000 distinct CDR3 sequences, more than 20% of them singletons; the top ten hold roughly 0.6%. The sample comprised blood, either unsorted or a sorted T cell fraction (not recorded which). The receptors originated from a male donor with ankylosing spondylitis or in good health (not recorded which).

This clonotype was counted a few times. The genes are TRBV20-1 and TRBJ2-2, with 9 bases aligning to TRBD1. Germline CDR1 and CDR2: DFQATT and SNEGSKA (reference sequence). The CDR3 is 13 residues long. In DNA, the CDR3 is TGCAGGACAGGGGGGCGCCACACCGGGGAGCTGTTTTTT. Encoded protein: CRTGGRHTGELFF.

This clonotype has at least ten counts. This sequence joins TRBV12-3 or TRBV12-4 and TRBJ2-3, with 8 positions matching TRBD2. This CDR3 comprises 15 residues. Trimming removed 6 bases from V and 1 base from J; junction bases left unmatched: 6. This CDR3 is CASSLAGGGTDTQYF. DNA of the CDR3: TGTGCCAGCAGCCTTGCGGGGGGAGGCACAGATACGCAGTATTTT.

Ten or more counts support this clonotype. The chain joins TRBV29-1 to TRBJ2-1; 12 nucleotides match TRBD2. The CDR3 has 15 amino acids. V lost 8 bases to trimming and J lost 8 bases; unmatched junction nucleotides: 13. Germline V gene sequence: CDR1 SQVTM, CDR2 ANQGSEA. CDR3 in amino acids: CSIQGLAGSLDEQFF. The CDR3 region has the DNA TGCAGCATACAAGGACTAGCGGGGAGTCTTGATGAGCAGTTCTTC.

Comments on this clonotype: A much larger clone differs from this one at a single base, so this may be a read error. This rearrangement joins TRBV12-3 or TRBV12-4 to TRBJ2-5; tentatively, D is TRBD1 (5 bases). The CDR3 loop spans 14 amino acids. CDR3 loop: CTSSVGPPQETQYF. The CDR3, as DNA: TGTACCAGCAGTGTGGGGCCACCCCAAGAGACCCAGTACTTC.

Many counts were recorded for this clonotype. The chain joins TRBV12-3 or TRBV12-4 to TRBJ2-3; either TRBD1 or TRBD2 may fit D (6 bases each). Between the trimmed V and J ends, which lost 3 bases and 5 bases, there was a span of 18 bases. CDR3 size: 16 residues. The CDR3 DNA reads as TGTGCCAGCAGTTTGGTAGGGGGGTCGGGTAGAGATACGCAGTATTTT. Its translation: CASSLVGGSGRDTQYF.

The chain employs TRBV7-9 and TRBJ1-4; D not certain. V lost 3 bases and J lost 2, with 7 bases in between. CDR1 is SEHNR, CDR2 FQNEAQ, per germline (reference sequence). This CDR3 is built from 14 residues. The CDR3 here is CASSLEQTNEKLFF. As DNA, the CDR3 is TGTGCCAGCAGCTTGGAGCAGACTAATGAAAAACTGTTTTTT. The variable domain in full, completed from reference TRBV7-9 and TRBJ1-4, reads DTGVSQNPRHKITKRGQNVTFRCDPISEHNRLYWYRQTLGQGPEFLTYFQNEAQLEKSRLLSDRFSAERPKGSFSTLEIQRTEQGDSAMYLCASSLEQTNEKLFFGSGTQLSVL.

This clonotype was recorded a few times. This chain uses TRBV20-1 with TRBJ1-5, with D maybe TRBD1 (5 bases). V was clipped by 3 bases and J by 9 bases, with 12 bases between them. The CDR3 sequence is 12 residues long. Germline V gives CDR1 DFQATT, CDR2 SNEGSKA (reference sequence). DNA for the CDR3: TGCAGTGCTAGGGGGCCTGCCGTGCCCCAGCATTTT. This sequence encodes CSARGPAVPQHF.

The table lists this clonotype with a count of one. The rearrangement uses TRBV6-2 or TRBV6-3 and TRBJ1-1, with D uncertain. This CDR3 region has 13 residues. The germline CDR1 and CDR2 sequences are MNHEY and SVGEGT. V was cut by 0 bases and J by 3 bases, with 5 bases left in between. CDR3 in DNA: TGTGCCAGCAGTTACTCGACGTACACTGAAGCTTTCTTT. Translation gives CASSYSTYTEAFF.

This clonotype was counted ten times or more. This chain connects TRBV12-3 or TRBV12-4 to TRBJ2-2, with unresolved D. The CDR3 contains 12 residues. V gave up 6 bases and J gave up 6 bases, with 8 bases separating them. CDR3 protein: CASSPEPGELFF. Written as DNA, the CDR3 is TGTGCCAGCAGCCCCGAGCCCGGGGAGCTGTTTTTT.

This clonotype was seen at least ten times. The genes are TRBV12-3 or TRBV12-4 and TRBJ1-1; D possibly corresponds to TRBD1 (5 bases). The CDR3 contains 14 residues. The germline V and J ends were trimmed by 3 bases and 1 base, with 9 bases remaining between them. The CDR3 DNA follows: TGTGCCAGCAGTTTCGCAGGGAAGAACACTGAAGCTTTCTTT. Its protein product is CASSFAGKNTEAFF.

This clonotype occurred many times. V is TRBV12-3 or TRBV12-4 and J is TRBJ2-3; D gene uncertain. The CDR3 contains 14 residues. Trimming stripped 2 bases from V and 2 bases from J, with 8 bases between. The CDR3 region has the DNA TGTGCCAGCAGTTTAACCGCCCCCACAGATACGCAGTATTTT. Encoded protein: CASSLTAPTDTQYF.

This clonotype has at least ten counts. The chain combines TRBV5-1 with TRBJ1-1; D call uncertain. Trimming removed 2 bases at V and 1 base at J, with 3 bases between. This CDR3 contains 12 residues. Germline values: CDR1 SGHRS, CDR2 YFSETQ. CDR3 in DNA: TGCGCCAGCAGCTTTTCGAACACTGAAGCTTTCTTT. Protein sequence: CASSFSNTEAFF.

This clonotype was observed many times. CDR3 DNA: TGTGCCACCAGTGATTCGACCGGGCCAGGAATTGGGGCCAACGTCCTGACTTTC. Translating gives CATSDSTGPGIGANVLTF. V gene TRBV24-1 combines with J gene TRBJ2-6; D is ambiguous. In germline, CDR1 is KGHDR, CDR2 SFDVKD. V was trimmed by 2 bases and J by 3 bases, leaving 16 bases between them. This CDR3 has 18 amino acids.

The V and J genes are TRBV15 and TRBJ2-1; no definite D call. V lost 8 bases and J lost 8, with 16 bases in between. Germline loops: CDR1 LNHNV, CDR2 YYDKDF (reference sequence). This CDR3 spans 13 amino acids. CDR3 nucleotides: TGTGCCACCCGACATACCCCCGGCCATGAGCAGTTCTTC. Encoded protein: CATRHTPGHEQFF.

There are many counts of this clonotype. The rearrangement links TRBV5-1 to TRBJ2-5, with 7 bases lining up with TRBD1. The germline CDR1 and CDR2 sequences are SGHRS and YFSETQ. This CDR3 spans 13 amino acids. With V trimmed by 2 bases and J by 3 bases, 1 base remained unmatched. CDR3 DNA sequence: TGCGCCAGCAGCTTACAGGGGAAAGAGACCCAGTACTTC. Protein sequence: CASSLQGKETQYF.

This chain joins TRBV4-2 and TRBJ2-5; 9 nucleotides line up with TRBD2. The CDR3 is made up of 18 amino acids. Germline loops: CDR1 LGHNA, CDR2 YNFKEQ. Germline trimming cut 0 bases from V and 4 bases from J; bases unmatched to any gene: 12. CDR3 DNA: TGTGCCAGCAGCCAAGAACCGGGACTAGCTCTGAAAGGAGAGACCCAGTACTTC. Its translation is CASSQEPGLALKGETQYF.

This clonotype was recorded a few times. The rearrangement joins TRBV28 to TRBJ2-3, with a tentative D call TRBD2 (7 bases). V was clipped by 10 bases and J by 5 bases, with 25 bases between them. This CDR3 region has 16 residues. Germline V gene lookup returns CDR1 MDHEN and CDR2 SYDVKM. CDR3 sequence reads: CATDLGGARYGDTQYF. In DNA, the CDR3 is TGTGCCACCGACTTAGGGGGGGCGCGATATGGAGATACGCAGTATTTT.